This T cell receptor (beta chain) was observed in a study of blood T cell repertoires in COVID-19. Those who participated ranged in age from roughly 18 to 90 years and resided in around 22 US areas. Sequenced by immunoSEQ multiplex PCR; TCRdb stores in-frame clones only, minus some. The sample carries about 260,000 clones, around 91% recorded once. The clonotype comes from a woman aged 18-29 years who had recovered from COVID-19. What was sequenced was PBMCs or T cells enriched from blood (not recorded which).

CDR3: CASSPRGGPLTDTQYF. CDR3 nucleotide sequence: TGTGCCAGCTCACCACGCGGGGGGCCCCTCACAGATACGCAGTATTTT. The chain has TRBV18 and TRBJ2-3; 8 nucleotides match TRBD2. The CDR3 is 16 amino acids. The germline gives CDR1 KGHSH, CDR2 LQKENI. The V and J ends lost 1 base and 2 bases, in that order; junction bases with no gene match: 5.